Listed below are T cell receptor beta chains from one sample, sequenced in a study of T cell responses to AZD1222 COVID-19 vaccine. Profiling relied on immunoSEQ multiplex PCR, and the TCRdb table lists in-frame clones only, not all of them. The profile shows approximately 81,000 clones, about 90% of them singletons. The sequenced sample was peripheral blood, obtained on day 0 of MenACWY control vaccination. These TCRs come from an adult in good health. The CDR3 runs from the conserved cysteine through the conserved F or W. D genes are given only for firm matches. For some rows the clone size is stated as once, few or many, or as a class when expanded; others skip it.

j_gene,d_gene,v_gene,abundance,CDR3aa,CDR3nt
TRBJ1-5,-,TRBV10-3,-,CAISEDTSNQPQHF,TGTGCCATCAGTGAGGACACGAGCAATCAGCCCCAGCATTTT
TRBJ2-5,-,TRBV27,-,CASSLWGGETQYF,TGTGCCAGCAGTTTGTGGGGAGGAGAGACCCAGTACTTC
TRBJ2-7,TRBD2,TRBV4-3,-,CASSQAPYSGDSYEQYF,TGCGCCAGCAGCCAAGCCCCGTATAGCGGGGACTCCTACGAGCAGTACTTC
TRBJ1-2,-,TRBV18,few,CASSQTDSYGYTF,TGTGCCAGCTCACAGACAGACAGCTATGGCTACACCTTC
TRBJ2-7,TRBD2,TRBV30,-,CAWGAGDRREQYF,TGTGCCTGGGGAGCGGGAGACAGGCGCGAGCAGTACTTC
TRBJ2-7,-,TRBV3-1/TRBV3-2,-,CASSQGTIVYEQYF,TGTGCCAGCAGCCAAGGGACTATCGTCTACGAGCAGTACTTC
TRBJ1-2,-,TRBV30,once,CAWKGTKIYTF,TGTGCCTGGAAAGGGACAAAGATCTACACCTTC
TRBJ1-6,-,TRBV30,-,CAWSPGSSYNSPLHF,TGTGCCTGGAGCCCCGGGAGCTCCTATAATTCACCCCTCCACTTT
TRBJ1-2,-,TRBV13,-,CASNGLRRSGYTF,TGTGCCAGCAACGGTTTGAGAAGGTCTGGCTACACCTTC
TRBJ1-1,-,TRBV19,-,CASSMVRLNTEAFF,TGTGCCAGTAGTATGGTACGGTTGAACACTGAAGCTTTCTTT
TRBJ2-2,-,TRBV19,-,CASSLLYNTGELFF,TGTGCCAGTAGTCTCCTGTACAACACCGGGGAGCTGTTTTTT
TRBJ1-1,TRBD1,TRBV7-2,-,CASSPRRQGTEAFF,TGTGCCAGCAGCCCCCGTCGACAGGGTACTGAAGCTTTCTTT
TRBJ1-1,-,TRBV18,-,CASSPGTENTEAFF,TGTGCCAGCTCACCCGGGACGGAGAACACTGAAGCTTTCTTT
TRBJ1-3,-,TRBV4-1,-,CASSPIAGNTIYF,TGCGCCAGCAGCCCTATTGCTGGAAACACCATATATTTT
TRBJ1-2,-,TRBV7-2,few,CASSPRDKNYGYTF,TGTGCCAGCAGTCCTCGGGACAAGAACTATGGCTACACCTTC
TRBJ2-7,TRBD2,TRBV5-6,-,CASTISGSSYEQYF,TGTGCCAGCACCATTAGCGGGAGCTCCTACGAGCAGTACTTC
TRBJ2-5,-,TRBV5-4,once,CAMLGPETQYF,TGTGCCATGCTAGGCCCAGAGACCCAGTACTTC
TRBJ2-5,TRBD2,TRBV4-1,-,CASSQDSGRKTQYF,TGCGCCAGCAGCCAAGATAGCGGGAGAAAGACCCAGTACTTC
TRBJ2-7,-,TRBV4-3,-,CASSQDSAGPSYEQYF,TGCGCCAGCAGCCAAGATAGCGCCGGACCTTCCTACGAGCAGTACTTC
TRBJ1-1,-,TRBV6-5,-,CATHPQGPQTEAFF,TGTGCCACCCACCCCCAGGGACCTCAAACTGAAGCTTTCTTT
TRBJ2-1,-,TRBV28,once,CASSLIAYEQFF,TGTGCCAGCAGTTTAATAGCTTATGAGCAGTTCTTC
TRBJ1-1,-,TRBV18,-,CASLESTSNTEAFF,TGTGCCAGCCTAGAGAGTACCTCGAACACTGAAGCTTTCTTT